The 27 T cell receptor beta chains reported below all come from one sample, sequenced in a study of T cell changes during pregnancy in multiple sclerosis. Only in-frame clones appear in the TCRdb table, and some are missing; sequencing was by immunoSEQ multiplex PCR. The sample has fewer than 130,000 clones, roughly nine tenths seen once. The specimen was peripheral blood, collected after pregnancy. All receptors derive from a female donor with multiple sclerosis, enrolled in a pregnancy study.

On this clone: One junction end does not reproduce the germline sequence, and a read error may be involved. V usage is TRBV13 and J usage is TRBJ1-2; D gene unclear. Germline V gene lookup returns CDR1 PRHDT and CDR2 FYEKMQ (reference sequence). This CDR3 contains 16 residues. The DNA for the CDR3 is TGTGCCAACAGCCCCCGAGGAGAGGGCGCTAACTATGGCTACACCTTC. Translated: CANSPRGEGANYGYTF.

This rearrangement joins TRBV18 to TRBJ1-4; maybe TRBD1 (5 bases). V gave up 4 bases and J gave up 0 bases, with 12 bases separating them. The germline V gene encodes CDR1 KGHSH and CDR2 LQKENI. The CDR3 length is 16 residues. The CDR3 DNA reads TGTGCCAGCTCACTTTCAGGGTCGGCAACTAATGAAAAACTGTTTTTT. Its translation is CASSLSGSATNEKLFF.

J is TRBJ2-1 and V is TRBV29-1; 8 nucleotides agree with TRBD2. The V and J ends lost 3 bases and 7 bases, in that order; junction bases with no gene match: 11. The CDR3 is 15 residues long. CDR1 is SQVTM, CDR2 ANQGSEA, per germline. The CDR3 loop reads CSVDRGGGSGNEQFF. In DNA, the CDR3 is TGCAGCGTTGATCGGGGCGGGGGGTCGGGGAATGAGCAGTTCTTC.

The genes are TRBV7-2 and TRBJ2-2; the match to TRBD2 covers 7 bases. The CDR3 extends over 16 amino acids. V shed 5 bases, J shed 4 bases, and the junction held 10 bases outside the gene matches. Per germline, CDR1 SGHTA and CDR2 FQGNSA. The CDR3 region has the DNA TGTGCCAGCAGCCCCGAGATTGGCGGGGGCACCGGGGAGCTGTTTTTT. Translating it yields CASSPEIGGGTGELFF.

The gene calls are TRBV6-1 and TRBJ1-2; no reliable D call. V was cut by 6 bases and J by 5 bases, with 7 bases left in between. The CDR3 spans 11 residues. Germline-derived CDR1 and CDR2 are MNHNS and SASEGT. CDR3 residues: CASRSLYGYTF. CDR3 bases: TGTGCCAGCAGGTCTTTATATGGCTACACCTTC.

This chain uses TRBV6-5 with TRBJ2-5; 12 bases map to TRBD2. V lost 6 bases and J lost 5; bases outside the gene matches: 7. The CDR3 length is 15 residues. Looked up from germline, CDR1 is MNHEY and CDR2 is SVGAGI. In nucleotides, the CDR3 is TGTGCCAGCAGAACGGGGCTAGCGGGAGGGGAGACCCAGTACTTC. Protein: CASRTGLAGGETQYF.

The chain combines TRBV6-5 with TRBJ1-4, with TRBD1 identical over 7 bases. The germline V gene encodes CDR1 MNHEY and CDR2 SVGAGI. V gave up 0 bases and J gave up 5 bases; unmatched junction bases: 3. The CDR3 extends over 15 amino acids. The CDR3 nucleotides are TGTGCCAGCAGTTACTCGAGGGGGCTGAATGAAAAACTGTTTTTT. This sequence encodes CASSYSRGLNEKLFF.

This clone has only a few counts. V usage is TRBV27 and J usage is TRBJ2-1; D uncertain. The CDR3 extends over 15 amino acids. The germline gives CDR1 MNHEY, CDR2 SMNVEV (reference sequence). V was pared by 6 bases and J by 5 bases, with 17 bases between. The CDR3 nucleotides read TGTGCCAGCAGCCACCTCCCCCCGGGTAACAATGAGCAGTTCTTC. Encoded protein: CASSHLPPGNNEQFF.

The chain has TRBV10-1 and TRBJ1-2; 9 bases agree with TRBD1. V shed 3 bases and J 4 bases; nucleotides not matched to a gene: 12. This CDR3 comprises 17 residues. Germline values: CDR1 WNHNN, CDR2 SYGVQD (reference sequence). The CDR3, as DNA: TGCGCCAGCAGTGAAAGTACAGGGGGCCACTACCTCTATGGCTACACCTTC. Its protein is CASSESTGGHYLYGYTF.

This chain joins TRBV6-1 and TRBJ1-4, with 9 bases identical to TRBD1. Germline values: CDR1 MNHNS, CDR2 SASEGT. J lost 6 bases, V lost 6 bases, and 5 bases had no gene match. This CDR3 region has 14 residues. The CDR3: CASRTGTGYEKLFF. The CDR3 DNA follows: TGTGCCAGCAGAACCGGGACAGGGTATGAAAAACTGTTTTTT.

The chain recombines TRBV4-1 with TRBJ2-7, with 7 bases identical to TRBD2. The ends lost 3 bases at V and 4 bases at J; junction bases unmatched: 15. This CDR3 is 17 amino acids long. The germline CDR1 and CDR2 sequences are MGHRA and YSYEKL. The CDR3 spells CASSQTVLAEVRYEQYF. CDR3 nucleotide sequence: TGCGCCAGCAGCCAGACCGTGCTAGCGGAGGTTCGGTACGAGCAGTACTTC.

V gene TRBV19 combines with J gene TRBJ2-4; D might be TRBD1 (6 bases). The CDR3 totals 17 residues. CDR1 is LNHDA, CDR2 SQIVND, per germline (reference sequence). With 5 bases removed from V and 0 bases from J, the gap between germline ends came to 17 bases. In DNA, the CDR3 is TGTGCCAGTAGTCCCGAGACAGGAGCCCTAGCCAAAAACATTCAGTACTTC. Its translation: CASSPETGALAKNIQYF.

Notes on this clone: This may come from a read error, since a much larger clone is one base off. This chain uses TRBV5-6 with TRBJ1-2; 7 positions match TRBD1. This CDR3 has 14 residues. From germline, CDR1 is SGHDT and CDR2 YYEEEE. V lost 3 bases, J lost 7 bases, and 9 bases stayed unmatched. The DNA for the CDR3 is TGTGCCAGCAGCTCCGGGACAGCCCTCTTTGGCTACACCTTC. Residues: CASSSGTALFGYTF.

The chain employs TRBV14 and TRBJ1-2; the D gene is possibly TRBD1 (5 bases). V was trimmed by 4 bases and J by 4 bases, leaving 13 bases between them. The germline gives CDR1 SGHDN, CDR2 FVKESK. The CDR3 has 14 residues. This CDR3 is CASSLNFGGYGYTF. In nucleotides, the CDR3 is TGTGCCAGCAGCCTGAATTTCGGGGGCTATGGCTACACCTTC.

This sequence joins TRBV15 and TRBJ1-1; weak D call: TRBD1 (5 bases). With 3 bases removed from V and 6 bases from J, the gap between germline ends came to 14 bases. Germline CDR1 is LNHNV and CDR2 is YYDKDF (reference sequence). The CDR3 runs to 14 residues. The CDR3 coding sequence is TGTGCCACCAGCAGTCCGGGAGGGGCCGCTGAAGCTTTCTTT. This encodes CATSSPGGAAEAFF.

This clone appeared a single time. The J gene is TRBJ1-2, the V gene TRBV9; D remains unclear. The CDR3 contains 12 residues. V dropped 4 bases and J dropped 8 bases, with 12 bases sitting between them. CDR1 and CDR2 from the germline V gene are SGDLS and YYNGEE. DNA of the CDR3: TGTGCCAGCAGCCCAAACACAGTGGGCTACACCTTC. As protein: CASSPNTVGYTF. Using reference TRBV9 and TRBJ1-2 for the parts outside the CDR3, the full variable domain is DSGVTQTPKHLITATGQRVTLRCSPRSGDLSVYWYQQSLDQGLQFLIQYYNGEERAKGNILERFSAQQFPDLHSELNLSSLELGDSALYFCASSPNTVGYTFGSGTRLTVV.

On this clone itself: One end of the junction fails to match germline, which may point to a read error. The chain carries TRBV7-7 and TRBJ2-5; 12 bases align to TRBD2. This CDR3 region has 15 residues. The V gene's germline CDR1 is SSHAT and CDR2 FNYEAQ (reference sequence). The CDR3 reads CASSPGLAGLETQYF. The CDR3 nucleotides read TGTGCTAGCAGCCCGGGACTAGCGGGTTTAGAGACCCAGTACTTC. Full variable domain (remainder filled in from reference TRBV7-7 and TRBJ2-5): GAGVSQSPRYKVTKRGQDVTLRCDPISSHATLYWYQQALGQGPEFLTYFNYEAQPDKSGLPSDRFSAERPEGSISTLTIQRTEQRDSAMYRCASSPGLAGLETQYFGPGTRLLVL.

The chain links TRBV10-3 to TRBJ2-1, with TRBD1 matching over 7 bases. The CDR3 spans 15 residues. After removal of 3 bases from V and 7 bases from J, the junction contained 9 bases not matched to a gene. CDR1 and CDR2 from the germline V gene are ENHRY and SYGVKD. CDR3 DNA: TGTGCCATCAGTGACCCGGGCAGGGGGTGGAATGAGCAGTTCTTC. Its protein product is CAISDPGRGWNEQFF.

The chain couples TRBV29-1 to TRBJ1-2, with a possible D match to TRBD1 (5 bases). Germline lookup yields CDR1 SQVTM and CDR2 ANQGSEA. V lost 5 bases and J 4 bases, leaving 14 bases between the germline ends. This CDR3 contains 13 residues. CDR3 in DNA: TGCAGCGTTTTGACACCCGGGGGCTATGGCTACACCTTC. Protein: CSVLTPGGYGYTF.

This chain uses TRBV7-2 with TRBJ1-1; D ambiguous. V lost 2 bases, J lost 10 bases, and 8 bases lay in between. Germline loops: CDR1 SGHTA, CDR2 FQGNSA. This CDR3 region has 11 residues. The DNA of the CDR3 is TGTGCCAGCAGCTTATACTCGGGAGCTTTCTTT. Protein: CASSLYSGAFF.

V and J are TRBV19 and TRBJ2-1; 12 bases agree with TRBD2. Germline CDR1 reads LNHDA; CDR2 reads SQIVND (reference sequence). CDR3 length: 16 amino acids. V dropped 4 bases and J dropped 5; count of bases not matched to a gene: 6. The CDR3 sequence: CASSTQTSGGDNEQFF. DNA for the CDR3: TGTGCCAGTAGTACGCAGACTAGCGGGGGAGACAATGAGCAGTTCTTC.

V usage is TRBV7-6 and J usage is TRBJ1-2; D perhaps matches TRBD1 (5 bases). Trimming took off 2 bases at V and 8 bases at J, with 18 bases between the two ends. Germline V gene lookup returns CDR1 SGHVS and CDR2 FNYEAQ. The CDR3 spans 15 residues. For the CDR3, the DNA is TGTGCCAGCAGCTTATTGCAGGGCAGCGTCGAGGGCTACACCTTC. It yields the protein CASSLLQGSVEGYTF.

The chain has TRBV30 and TRBJ2-3, with 12 bases fitting TRBD2. The CDR3 sequence is 15 residues long. CDR1 and CDR2 from the germline V gene are GTSNPN and SVGIG (reference sequence). The V and J ends lost 2 bases and 5 bases, in that order; junction bases with no gene match: 5. The CDR3 region is CAWSRLAGGVDTQYF. In DNA form, the CDR3 reads TGTGCCTGGAGTAGGCTAGCGGGGGGGGTAGATACGCAGTATTTT. Combining the CDR3 with reference TRBV30 and TRBJ2-3 gives the whole variable domain SQTIHQWPATLVQPVGSPLSLECTVEGTSNPNLYWYRQAAGRGLQLLFYSVGIGQISSEVPQNLSASRPQDRQFILSSKKLLLSDSGFYLCAWSRLAGGVDTQYFGPGTRLTVL.

This chain links TRBV6-1 with TRBJ2-2; 11 bases are a match to TRBD1. The CDR3 spans 15 residues. Germline V gene lookup returns CDR1 MNHNS and CDR2 SASEGT. V lost 6 bases, J lost 5 bases, and 5 bases stayed unmatched. The CDR3 nucleotides are TGTGCCAGCAGGGTGGACAGGGGGCTTACCGGGGAGCTGTTTTTT. Amino acid sequence: CASRVDRGLTGELFF.

DNA of the CDR3: TGTGCCAGCAGTCCGCCCGGGGTCGGGGAGCTGTTTTTT. It codes for CASSPPGVGELFF. V gene TRBV11-3 combines with J gene TRBJ2-2; tentatively, D is TRBD2 (5 bases). In germline, CDR1 is SGHNT, CDR2 YENEEA. Trimming pared 6 bases from V and 7 bases from J, leaving 12 bases between. The CDR3 spans 13 residues. The full variable domain, rest sourced from reference TRBV11-3 and TRBJ2-2, is EAGVVQSPRYKIIEKKQPVAFWCNPISGHNTLYWYLQNLGQGPELLIRYENEEAVDDSQLPKDRFSAERLKGVDSTLKIQPAELGDSAVYLCASSPPGVGELFFGEGSRLTVL.

This clone was recorded only once. The chain recombines TRBV28 with TRBJ2-5; the D gene is possibly TRBD1 (6 bases). V was cut by 5 bases and J by 4 bases, with 23 bases left in between. Germline CDR1 reads MDHEN; CDR2 reads SYDVKM. The CDR3 is 17 amino acids. In DNA, the CDR3 is TGTGCCAGCAGTGAGCCCTCGGATGGGACAAGGCGAGAGACCCAGTACTTC. Translated, it gives CASSEPSDGTRRETQYF.

This clone was seen a single time. The chain links TRBV13 to TRBJ2-3; 9 bases are shared with TRBD2. After removal of 4 bases from V and 2 bases from J, the junction contained 13 bases not matched to a gene. CDR3 length equals 18 residues. Germline-derived CDR1 and CDR2 are PRHDT and FYEKMQ (reference sequence). The CDR3 region is CASSSGARSGGHTDTQYF. As DNA, the CDR3 is TGTGCCAGCAGCTCCGGAGCGAGAAGCGGGGGGCACACAGATACGCAGTATTTT.